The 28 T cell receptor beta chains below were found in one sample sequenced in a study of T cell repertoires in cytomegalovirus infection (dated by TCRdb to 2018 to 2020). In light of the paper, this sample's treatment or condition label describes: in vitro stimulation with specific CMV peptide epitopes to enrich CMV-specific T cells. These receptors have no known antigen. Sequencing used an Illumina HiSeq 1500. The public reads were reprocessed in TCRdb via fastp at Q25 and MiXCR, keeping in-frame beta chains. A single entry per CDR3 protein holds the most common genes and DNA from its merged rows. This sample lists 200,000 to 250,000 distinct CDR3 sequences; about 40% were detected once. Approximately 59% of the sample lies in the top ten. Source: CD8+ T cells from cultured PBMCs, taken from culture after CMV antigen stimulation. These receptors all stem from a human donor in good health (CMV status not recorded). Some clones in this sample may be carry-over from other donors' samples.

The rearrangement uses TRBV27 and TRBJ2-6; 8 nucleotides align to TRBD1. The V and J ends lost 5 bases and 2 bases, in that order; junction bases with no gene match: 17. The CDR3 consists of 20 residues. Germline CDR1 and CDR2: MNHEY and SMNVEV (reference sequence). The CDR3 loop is CASSLYPPGQGTPGANVLTF. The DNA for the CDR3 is TGTGCCAGCAGTCTTTATCCGCCCGGACAGGGAACCCCTGGGGCCAACGTCCTGACTTTC.

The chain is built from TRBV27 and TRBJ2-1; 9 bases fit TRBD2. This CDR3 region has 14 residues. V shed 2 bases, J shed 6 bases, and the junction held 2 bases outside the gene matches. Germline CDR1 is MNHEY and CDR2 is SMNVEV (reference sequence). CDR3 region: CASSLAGGFNEQFF. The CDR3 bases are TGTGCCAGCAGTTTAGCGGGAGGGTTCAATGAGCAGTTCTTC.

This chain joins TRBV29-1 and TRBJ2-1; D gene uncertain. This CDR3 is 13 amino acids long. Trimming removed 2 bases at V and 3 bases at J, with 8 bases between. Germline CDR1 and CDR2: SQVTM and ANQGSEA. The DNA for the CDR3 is TGCAGCGTTGAATACCCTAGCTACAATGAGCAGTTCTTC. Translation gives CSVEYPSYNEQFF.

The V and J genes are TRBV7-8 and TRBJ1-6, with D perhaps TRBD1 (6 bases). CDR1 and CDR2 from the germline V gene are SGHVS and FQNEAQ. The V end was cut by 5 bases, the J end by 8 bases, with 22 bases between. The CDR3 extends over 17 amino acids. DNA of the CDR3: TGTGCCAGCAGCCCGTGGGACACCACACCGACAGATTCACCCCTCCACTTT. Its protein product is CASSPWDTTPTDSPLHF. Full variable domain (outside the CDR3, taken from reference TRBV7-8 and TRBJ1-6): GAGVSQSPRYKVAKRGQDVALRCDPISGHVSLFWYQQALGQGPEFLTYFQNEAQLDKSGLPSDRFFAERPEGSVSTLKIQRTQQEDSAVYLCASSPWDTTPTDSPLHFGNGTRLTVT.

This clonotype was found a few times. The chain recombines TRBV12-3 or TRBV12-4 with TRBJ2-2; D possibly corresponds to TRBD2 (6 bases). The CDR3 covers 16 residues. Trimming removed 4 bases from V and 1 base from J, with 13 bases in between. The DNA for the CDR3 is TGTGCCAGCAGTTACTCCGGGACTCGGAACACCGGGGAGCTGTTTTTT. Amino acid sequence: CASSYSGTRNTGELFF.

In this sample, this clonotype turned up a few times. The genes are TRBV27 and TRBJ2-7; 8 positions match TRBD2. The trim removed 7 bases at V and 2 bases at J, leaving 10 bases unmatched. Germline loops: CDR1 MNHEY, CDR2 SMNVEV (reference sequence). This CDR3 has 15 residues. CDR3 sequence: CASTRGGAGAYEQYF. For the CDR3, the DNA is TGTGCCAGCACTCGGGGGGGGGCGGGGGCCTACGAGCAGTACTTC.

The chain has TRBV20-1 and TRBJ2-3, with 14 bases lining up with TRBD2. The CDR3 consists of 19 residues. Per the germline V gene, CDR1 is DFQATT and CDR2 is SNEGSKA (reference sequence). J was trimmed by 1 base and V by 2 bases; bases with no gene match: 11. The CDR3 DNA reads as TGCAGTGCTAGATCCTATCTGGGACTAGCGGGGGCCCGCACAGATACGCAGTATTTT. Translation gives CSARSYLGLAGARTDTQYF.

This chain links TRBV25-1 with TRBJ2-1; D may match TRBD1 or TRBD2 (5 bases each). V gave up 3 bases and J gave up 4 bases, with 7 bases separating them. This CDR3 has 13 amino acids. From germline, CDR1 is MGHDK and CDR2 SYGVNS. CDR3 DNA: TGTGCCAGCAGTGATTGGGGGTACAATGAGCAGTTCTTC. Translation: CASSDWGYNEQFF.

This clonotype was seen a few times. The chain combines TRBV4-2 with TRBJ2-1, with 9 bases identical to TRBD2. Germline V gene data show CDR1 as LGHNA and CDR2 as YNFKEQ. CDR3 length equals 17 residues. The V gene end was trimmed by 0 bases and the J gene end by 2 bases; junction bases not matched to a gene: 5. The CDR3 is CASSQDLASGAYNEQFF. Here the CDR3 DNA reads TGTGCCAGCAGCCAAGATCTCGCTAGCGGGGCCTACAATGAGCAGTTCTTC.

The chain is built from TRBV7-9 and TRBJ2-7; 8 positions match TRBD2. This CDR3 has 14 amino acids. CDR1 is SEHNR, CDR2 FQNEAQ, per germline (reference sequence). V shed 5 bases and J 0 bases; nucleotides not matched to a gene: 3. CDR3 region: CASSTSGSSYEQYF. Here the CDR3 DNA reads TGTGCCAGCAGCACTAGCGGATCCTCCTACGAGCAGTACTTC.

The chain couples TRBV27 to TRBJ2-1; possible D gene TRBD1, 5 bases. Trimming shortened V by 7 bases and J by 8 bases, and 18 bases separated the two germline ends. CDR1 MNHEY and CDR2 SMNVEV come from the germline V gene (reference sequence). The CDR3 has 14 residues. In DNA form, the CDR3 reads TGTGCCAGCAAGCCCTTAGGTGAAGGGGATGAGCAGTTCTTC. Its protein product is CASKPLGEGDEQFF.

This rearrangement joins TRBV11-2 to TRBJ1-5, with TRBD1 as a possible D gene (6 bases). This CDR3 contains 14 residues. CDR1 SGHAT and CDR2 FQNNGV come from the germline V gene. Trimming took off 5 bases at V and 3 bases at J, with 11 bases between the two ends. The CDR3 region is CASSRQVTNQPQHF. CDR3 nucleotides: TGTGCCAGCAGCCGACAGGTGACCAATCAGCCCCAGCATTTT.

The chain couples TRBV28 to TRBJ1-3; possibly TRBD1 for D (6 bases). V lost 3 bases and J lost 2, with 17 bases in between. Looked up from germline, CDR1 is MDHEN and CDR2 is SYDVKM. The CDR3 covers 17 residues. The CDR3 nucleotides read TGTGCCAGCAGTTTCTTGGCAGGGGCCGAAGCTGGAAACACCATATATTTT. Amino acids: CASSFLAGAEAGNTIYF.

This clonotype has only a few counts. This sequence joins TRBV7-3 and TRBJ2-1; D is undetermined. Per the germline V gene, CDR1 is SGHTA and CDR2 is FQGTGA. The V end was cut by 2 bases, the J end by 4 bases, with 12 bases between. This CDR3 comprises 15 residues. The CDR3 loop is CASSLLQNRYNEQFF. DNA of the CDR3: TGTGCCAGCAGCTTACTACAAAATAGGTACAATGAGCAGTTCTTC. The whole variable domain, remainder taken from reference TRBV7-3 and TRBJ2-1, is GAGVSQTPSNKVTEKGKYVELRCDPISGHTALYWYRQSLGQGPEFLIYFQGTGAADDSGLPNDRFFAVRPEGSVSTLKIQRTERGDSAVYLCASSLLQNRYNEQFFGPGTRLTVL.

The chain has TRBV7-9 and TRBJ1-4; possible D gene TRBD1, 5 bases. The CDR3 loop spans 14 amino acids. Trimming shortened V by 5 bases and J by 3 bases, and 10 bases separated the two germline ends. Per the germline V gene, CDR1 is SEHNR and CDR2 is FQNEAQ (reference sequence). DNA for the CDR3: TGTGCCAGCAGCCGGGACGGCTCTAATGAAAAACTGTTTTTT. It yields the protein CASSRDGSNEKLFF.

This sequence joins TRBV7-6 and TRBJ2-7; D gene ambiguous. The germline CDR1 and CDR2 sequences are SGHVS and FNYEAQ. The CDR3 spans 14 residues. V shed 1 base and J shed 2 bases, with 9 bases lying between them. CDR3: CASSLDNGAYEQYF. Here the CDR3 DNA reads TGTGCCAGCAGCTTAGATAACGGAGCCTACGAGCAGTACTTC.

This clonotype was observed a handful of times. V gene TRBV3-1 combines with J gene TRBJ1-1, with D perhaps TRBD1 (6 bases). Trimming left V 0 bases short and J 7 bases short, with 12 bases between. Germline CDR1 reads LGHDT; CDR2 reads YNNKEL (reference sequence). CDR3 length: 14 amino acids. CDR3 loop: CASSQDEAQGEAFF. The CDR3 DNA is TGTGCCAGCAGCCAAGATGAGGCACAGGGTGAAGCTTTCTTT.

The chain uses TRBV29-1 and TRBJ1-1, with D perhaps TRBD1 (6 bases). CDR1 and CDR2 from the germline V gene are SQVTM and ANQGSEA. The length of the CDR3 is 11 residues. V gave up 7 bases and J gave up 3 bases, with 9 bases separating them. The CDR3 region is CSAYRDTEAFF. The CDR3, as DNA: TGCAGCGCCTACAGGGACACTGAAGCTTTCTTT.

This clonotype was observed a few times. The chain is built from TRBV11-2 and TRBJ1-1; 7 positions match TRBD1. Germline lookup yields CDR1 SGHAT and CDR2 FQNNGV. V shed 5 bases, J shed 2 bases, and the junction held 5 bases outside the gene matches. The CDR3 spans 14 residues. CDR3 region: CASSAGTANTEAFF. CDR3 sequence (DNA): TGTGCCAGCAGCGCCGGGACAGCTAACACTGAAGCTTTCTTT.

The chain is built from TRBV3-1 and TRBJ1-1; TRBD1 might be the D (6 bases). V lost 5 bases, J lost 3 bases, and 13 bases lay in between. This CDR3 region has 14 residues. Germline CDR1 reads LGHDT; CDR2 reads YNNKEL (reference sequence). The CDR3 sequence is CASSARGGHTEAFF. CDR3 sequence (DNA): TGTGCCAGCAGCGCCCGGGGGGGGCACACTGAAGCTTTCTTT.

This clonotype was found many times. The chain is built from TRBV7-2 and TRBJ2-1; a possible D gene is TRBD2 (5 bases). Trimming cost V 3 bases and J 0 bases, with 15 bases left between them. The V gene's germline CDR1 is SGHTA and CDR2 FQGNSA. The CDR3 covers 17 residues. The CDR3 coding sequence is TGTGCCAGCAGCTTCCCGTTGACTACCCCCTCCTACAATGAGCAGTTCTTC. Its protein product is CASSFPLTTPSYNEQFF.

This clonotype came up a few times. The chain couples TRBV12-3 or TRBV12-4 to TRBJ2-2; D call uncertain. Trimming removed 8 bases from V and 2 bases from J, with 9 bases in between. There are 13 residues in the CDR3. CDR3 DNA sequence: TGTGCCAGCTCCGACCCAAACACCGGGGAGCTGTTTTTT. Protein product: CASSDPNTGELFF.

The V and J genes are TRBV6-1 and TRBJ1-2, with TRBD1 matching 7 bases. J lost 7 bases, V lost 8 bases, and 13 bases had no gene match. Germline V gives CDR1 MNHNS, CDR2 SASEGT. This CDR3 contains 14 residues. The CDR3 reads CASHLGQAASGYTF. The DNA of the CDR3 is TGTGCCAGCCATCTAGGACAGGCCGCCAGTGGCTACACCTTC.

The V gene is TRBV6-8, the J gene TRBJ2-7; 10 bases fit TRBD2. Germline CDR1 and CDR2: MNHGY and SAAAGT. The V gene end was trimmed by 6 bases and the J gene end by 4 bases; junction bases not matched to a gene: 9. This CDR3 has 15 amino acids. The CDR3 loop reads CASSDSSGSRYEQYF. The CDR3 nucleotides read TGTGCCAGCAGCGACTCTAGCGGGAGTAGATACGAGCAGTACTTC.

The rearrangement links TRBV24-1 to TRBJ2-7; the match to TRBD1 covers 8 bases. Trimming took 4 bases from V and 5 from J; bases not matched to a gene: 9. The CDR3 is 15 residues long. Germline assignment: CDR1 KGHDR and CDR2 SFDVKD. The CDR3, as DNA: TGTGCCACCAGTGACCCAGACAGGGGAGAGGACGAGCAGTACTTC. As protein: CATSDPDRGEDEQYF.

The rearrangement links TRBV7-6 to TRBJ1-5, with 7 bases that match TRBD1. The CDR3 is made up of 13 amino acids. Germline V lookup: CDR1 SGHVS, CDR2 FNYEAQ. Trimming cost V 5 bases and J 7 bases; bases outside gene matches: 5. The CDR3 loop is CASSPRTGQPQHF. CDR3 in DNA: TGTGCCAGCAGCCCGCGGACAGGCCAGCCCCAGCATTTT.

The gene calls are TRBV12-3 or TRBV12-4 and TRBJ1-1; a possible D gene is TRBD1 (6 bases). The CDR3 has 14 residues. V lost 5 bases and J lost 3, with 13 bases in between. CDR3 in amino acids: CASSPTGLDTEAFF. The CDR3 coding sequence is TGTGCCAGCAGTCCGACAGGACTTGACACTGAAGCTTTCTTT.

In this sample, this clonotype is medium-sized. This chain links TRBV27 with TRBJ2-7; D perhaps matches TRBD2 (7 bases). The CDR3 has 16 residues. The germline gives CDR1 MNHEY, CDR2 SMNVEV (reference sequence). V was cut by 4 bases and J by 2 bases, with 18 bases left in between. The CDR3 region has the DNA TGTGCCAGCAGTTCATCCGCCGGGGGGCCAACCTACGAGCAGTACTTC. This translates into CASSSSAGGPTYEQYF.